This is a list of T cell receptor beta chains from one sample in a study of Ad26.COV2.S vaccination and SARS-CoV-2 variants. Using immunoSEQ multiplex PCR, the repertoire was profiled, and TCRdb retains in-frame clones only, with some absent. The table has about 350,000 clones, about 86% seen once; the top ten hold around 11%. Material: peripheral blood, obtained in a trial of Ad26.COV2.S vaccine versus placebo. These receptor sequences come from a person between 18 and 60 years old who received the Ad26.COV2.S COVID-19 vaccine or a placebo. Each CDR3 is given with its conserved first and last residue. The D gene is left open where the match is weak. Only part of the rows carry a size: once, few, many, or a class if the clone is expanded.

j_gene: TRBJ2-1
d_gene: NA
v_gene: TRBV19
abundance: few
CDR3nt: TGTGCCAGTAGTATTAGAAGTGGCTCCTACAATGAGCAGTTCTTC
CDR3aa: CASSIRSGSYNEQFF

j_gene: TRBJ2-7
d_gene: NA
v_gene: TRBV24-1
abundance: NA
CDR3nt: TGTGCCACCAGTGACCCTTGGGGGGCCGGCGACGAGCAGTACTTC
CDR3aa: CATSDPWGAGDEQYF

j_gene: TRBJ1-6
d_gene: NA
v_gene: TRBV4-3
abundance: NA
CDR3nt: TGCGCCAGCAGCCAAGAAACAGGGTCTTCCTATAATTCACCCCTCCACTTT
CDR3aa: CASSQETGSSYNSPLHF

j_gene: TRBJ2-3
d_gene: TRBD2
v_gene: TRBV5-6
abundance: NA
CDR3nt: TGTGCCAGCAGCTTGGCCGGGCGGGAGTTCACAGATACGCAGTATTTT
CDR3aa: CASSLAGREFTDTQYF

j_gene: TRBJ2-1
d_gene: NA
v_gene: TRBV29-1
abundance: few
CDR3nt: TGCAGCGTTGAAGACTGGGCCTACAATGAGCAGTTCTTC
CDR3aa: CSVEDWAYNEQFF

j_gene: TRBJ1-3
d_gene: NA
v_gene: TRBV9
abundance: NA
CDR3nt: TGTGCCAGCAGAGGGGCCGGAAACACCATATATTTT
CDR3aa: CASRGAGNTIYF

j_gene: TRBJ1-1
d_gene: TRBD1
v_gene: TRBV6-5
abundance: NA
CDR3nt: TGTGCCAGCAGTCCTACAGGGGTGAACACTGAAGCTTTCTTT
CDR3aa: CASSPTGVNTEAFF

j_gene: TRBJ1-2
d_gene: NA
v_gene: TRBV7-2
abundance: NA
CDR3nt: TGTGCCAGCAGCCCACAGGAATCCTATGGCTACACCTTC
CDR3aa: CASSPQESYGYTF

j_gene: TRBJ1-2
d_gene: NA
v_gene: TRBV7-9
abundance: NA
CDR3nt: TGTGCCAGCAGCCCCCGGGGGACTAACTATGGCTACACCTTC
CDR3aa: CASSPRGTNYGYTF

j_gene: TRBJ2-2
d_gene: NA
v_gene: TRBV29-1
abundance: once
CDR3nt: TGCAGCGTTCTGGGGAACACCGGGGAGCTGTTTTTT
CDR3aa: CSVLGNTGELFF

j_gene: TRBJ2-6
d_gene: NA
v_gene: TRBV24-1
abundance: once
CDR3nt: TGTGCCACCCAACCACGAGGGACCTCTGGGGCCAACGTCCTGACTTTC
CDR3aa: CATQPRGTSGANVLTF

j_gene: TRBJ2-3
d_gene: TRBD1
v_gene: TRBV9
abundance: NA
CDR3nt: TGTGCCAGCAGCGTAGCGGCAGGGGGCCTGAGCACAGATACGCAGTATTTT
CDR3aa: CASSVAAGGLSTDTQYF

j_gene: TRBJ2-3
d_gene: TRBD2
v_gene: TRBV3-1/TRBV3-2
abundance: NA
CDR3nt: TGTGCCAGCAGCCAAGCGGGACTAGCGGGAGATACGCAGTATTTT
CDR3aa: CASSQAGLAGDTQYF

j_gene: TRBJ2-1
d_gene: NA
v_gene: TRBV14
abundance: NA
CDR3nt: TGTGCCAGCAGCCCCCTTCGATCCTACAATGAGCAGTTCTTC
CDR3aa: CASSPLRSYNEQFF

j_gene: TRBJ2-1
d_gene: TRBD1
v_gene: TRBV11-2
abundance: NA
CDR3nt: TGTGCCAGCAGCTTAGGGGACAGGGAGGAGCATGAGCAGTTCTTC
CDR3aa: CASSLGDREEHEQFF

j_gene: TRBJ2-1
d_gene: TRBD2
v_gene: TRBV6-2/TRBV6-3
abundance: NA
CDR3nt: TGTGCCAGCAGCCCACTAGCGGGAGGGCAGTTCTTC
CDR3aa: CASSPLAGGQFF

j_gene: TRBJ1-4
d_gene: NA
v_gene: TRBV30
abundance: NA
CDR3nt: TGTGCCTGGAGGGGGTCAGCTTCCCTCAATGAAAAACTGTTTTTT
CDR3aa: CAWRGSASLNEKLFF

j_gene: TRBJ1-2
d_gene: NA
v_gene: TRBV6-2/TRBV6-3
abundance: NA
CDR3nt: TGTGCCAGCACCCCCCCGGTCGGGGGCGGGAACTATGGCTACACCTTC
CDR3aa: CASTPPVGGGNYGYTF

j_gene: TRBJ2-7
d_gene: TRBD1
v_gene: TRBV19
abundance: NA
CDR3nt: TGTGCCAGTAGTCCACGGACAGGGAGCTCCTACGAGCAGTACTTC
CDR3aa: CASSPRTGSSYEQYF

j_gene: TRBJ1-5
d_gene: NA
v_gene: TRBV5-1
abundance: NA
CDR3nt: TGCGCCAGCAGCGATGGGACGGGACTACATCAGCCCCAGCATTTT
CDR3aa: CASSDGTGLHQPQHF

j_gene: TRBJ2-1
d_gene: TRBD2
v_gene: TRBV6-2/TRBV6-3
abundance: once
CDR3nt: TGTGCCAGCAGTTACCGACGGGGGGGCCCCAATGAGCAGTTCTTC
CDR3aa: CASSYRRGGPNEQFF

j_gene: TRBJ2-1
d_gene: NA
v_gene: TRBV19
abundance: NA
CDR3nt: TGTGCCAGTAGTATGAGGGGGGACTACAATGAGCAGTTCTTC
CDR3aa: CASSMRGDYNEQFF

j_gene: TRBJ2-5
d_gene: TRBD2
v_gene: TRBV11-2
abundance: NA
CDR3nt: TGTGCCAGCAGCTTCCTAAGGACTAGCGGGGAAGAGACCCAGTACTTC
CDR3aa: CASSFLRTSGEETQYF

j_gene: TRBJ2-5
d_gene: NA
v_gene: TRBV18
abundance: NA
CDR3nt: TGTGCCAGCTCACCCTCAAGGGCACAAGAGACCCAGTACTTC
CDR3aa: CASSPSRAQETQYF

j_gene: TRBJ2-1
d_gene: NA
v_gene: TRBV5-1
abundance: NA
CDR3nt: TGCGCCAGCAGCCCCGGAGGCGGCTCCTACAATGAGCAGTTCTTC
CDR3aa: CASSPGGGSYNEQFF

j_gene: TRBJ2-2
d_gene: NA
v_gene: TRBV28
abundance: NA
CDR3nt: TGTGCCAGCAGTTTACCGACGGGCGGGTACACCGGGGAGCTGTTTTTT
CDR3aa: CASSLPTGGYTGELFF

j_gene: TRBJ2-3
d_gene: NA
v_gene: TRBV3-1/TRBV3-2
abundance: NA
CDR3nt: TGTGCCAGCAGCCAAGTGGGCCAGCAAAGGTATTTT
CDR3aa: CASSQVGQQRYF

j_gene: TRBJ1-5
d_gene: NA
v_gene: TRBV6-5
abundance: NA
CDR3nt: TGTGCCAGCAGTTACGGGTCGGGGGCTGGTCAGCCCCAGCATTTT
CDR3aa: CASSYGSGAGQPQHF

j_gene: TRBJ1-4
d_gene: NA
v_gene: TRBV11-2
abundance: few
CDR3nt: TGTGCCAGCAGCCCCAGGGCGGCTAATGAAAAACTGTTTTTT
CDR3aa: CASSPRAANEKLFF

j_gene: TRBJ1-2
d_gene: NA
v_gene: TRBV28
abundance: NA
CDR3nt: TGTGCCAGCAGTTTATCCCCCTTGGATCATGGCTACACCTTC
CDR3aa: CASSLSPLDHGYTF

j_gene: TRBJ1-1
d_gene: NA
v_gene: TRBV20-1
abundance: NA
CDR3nt: TGCAGTGCTAGAGATTTTCCTGAAGCTTTCTTT
CDR3aa: CSARDFPEAFF

j_gene: TRBJ2-3
d_gene: NA
v_gene: TRBV7-9
abundance: NA
CDR3nt: TGTGCCAGCAGCCGTACACTCTCTAGCACAGATACGCAGTATTTT
CDR3aa: CASSRTLSSTDTQYF

j_gene: TRBJ1-5
d_gene: NA
v_gene: TRBV4-2
abundance: NA
CDR3nt: TGTGCCAGCAGCCGCGTACAGGGAAATAGCAATCAGCCCCAGCATTTT
CDR3aa: CASSRVQGNSNQPQHF

j_gene: TRBJ2-2
d_gene: NA
v_gene: TRBV25-1
abundance: NA
CDR3nt: TGTGCCAGCAGCTTATTAGGGGCGAACACCGGGGAGCTGTTTTTT
CDR3aa: CASSLLGANTGELFF

j_gene: TRBJ1-1
d_gene: NA
v_gene: TRBV28
abundance: NA
CDR3nt: TGTGCCAGCAGTTCCCCGGGATCCCCCGAATTGATCACTGAAGCTTTCTTT
CDR3aa: CASSSPGSPELITEAFF

j_gene: TRBJ2-1
d_gene: NA
v_gene: TRBV2
abundance: once
CDR3nt: TGTGCCAGCAGTGTGGTTGAAAATGAGCAGTTCTTC
CDR3aa: CASSVVENEQFF

j_gene: TRBJ1-3
d_gene: NA
v_gene: TRBV2
abundance: once
CDR3nt: TGTGCCATACACCACATATACGCAGGGTCGAACTCTGGAAACACCATATATTTT
CDR3aa: CAIHHIYAGSNSGNTIYF

j_gene: TRBJ2-3
d_gene: TRBD2
v_gene: TRBV5-1
abundance: NA
CDR3nt: TGCGCCAGCAGCTTGGCAGCGGGAGGCCGAGATACGCAGTATTTT
CDR3aa: CASSLAAGGRDTQYF

j_gene: TRBJ1-2
d_gene: NA
v_gene: TRBV24-1
abundance: NA
CDR3nt: TGTGCCACCAGTGATTTCCAGGGTCGGGGCTACACCTTC
CDR3aa: CATSDFQGRGYTF